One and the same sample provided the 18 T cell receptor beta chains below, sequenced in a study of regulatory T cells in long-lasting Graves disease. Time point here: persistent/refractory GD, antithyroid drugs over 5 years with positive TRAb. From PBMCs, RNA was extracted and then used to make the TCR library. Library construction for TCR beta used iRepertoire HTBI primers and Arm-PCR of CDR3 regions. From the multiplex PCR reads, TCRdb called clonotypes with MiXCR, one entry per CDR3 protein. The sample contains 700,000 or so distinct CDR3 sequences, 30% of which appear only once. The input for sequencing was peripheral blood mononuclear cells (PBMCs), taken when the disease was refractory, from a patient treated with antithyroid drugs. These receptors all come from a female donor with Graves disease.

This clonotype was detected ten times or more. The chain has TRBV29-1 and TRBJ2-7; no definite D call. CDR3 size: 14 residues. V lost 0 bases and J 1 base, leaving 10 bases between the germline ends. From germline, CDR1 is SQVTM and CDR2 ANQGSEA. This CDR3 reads CSVEDPGDSYEQYF. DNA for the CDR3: TGCAGCGTTGAAGATCCAGGTGATTCCTACGAGCAGTACTTC.

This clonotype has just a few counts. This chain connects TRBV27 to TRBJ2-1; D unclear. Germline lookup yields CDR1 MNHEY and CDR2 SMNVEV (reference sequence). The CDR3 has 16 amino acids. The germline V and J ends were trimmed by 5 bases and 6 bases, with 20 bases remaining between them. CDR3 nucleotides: TGTGCCAGCAGTCTCCTTGGAATTTCCGGCGGCAATGAGCAGTTCTTC. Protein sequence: CASSLLGISGGNEQFF.

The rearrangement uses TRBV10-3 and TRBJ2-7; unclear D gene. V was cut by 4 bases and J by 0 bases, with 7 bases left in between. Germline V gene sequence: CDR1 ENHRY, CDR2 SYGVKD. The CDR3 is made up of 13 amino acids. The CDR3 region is CAISVDNSYEQYF. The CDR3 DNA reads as TGTGCCATCAGTGTTGACAACTCCTACGAGCAGTACTTC.

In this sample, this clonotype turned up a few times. Here the CDR3 reads CASSLAWGNGYTF. The CDR3 coding sequence is TGTGCCAGCAGCTTAGCGTGGGGGAATGGCTACACCTTC. The chain recombines TRBV7-9 with TRBJ1-2, with D perhaps matching TRBD1 (5 bases). This CDR3 is 13 amino acids long. Trimming shortened V by 0 bases and J by 6 bases, and 8 bases separated the two germline ends. Germline loops: CDR1 SEHNR, CDR2 FQNEAQ (reference sequence).

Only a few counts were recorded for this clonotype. CDR3 coding DNA: TGTGCCAGCATCGGAGGGGCGAATCAGCCCCAGCATTTT. It translates to CASIGGANQPQHF. The V and J genes are TRBV2 and TRBJ1-5, with a tentative D call TRBD1 (5 bases). Germline V gene lookup returns CDR1 SNHLY and CDR2 FYNNEI. Trimming stripped 7 bases from V and 4 bases from J, with 11 bases between. This CDR3 is 13 amino acids long.

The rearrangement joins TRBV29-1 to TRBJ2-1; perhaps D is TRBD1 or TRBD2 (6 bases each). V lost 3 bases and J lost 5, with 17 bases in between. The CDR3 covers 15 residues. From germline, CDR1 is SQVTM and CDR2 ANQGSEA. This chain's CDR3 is CSVEGAREANNEQFF. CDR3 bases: TGCAGCGTTGAGGGGGCGCGGGAAGCAAACAATGAGCAGTTCTTC.

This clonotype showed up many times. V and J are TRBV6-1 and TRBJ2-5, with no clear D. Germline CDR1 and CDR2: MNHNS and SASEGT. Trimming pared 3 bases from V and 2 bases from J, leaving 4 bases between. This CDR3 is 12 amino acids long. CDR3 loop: CASSDFQETQYF. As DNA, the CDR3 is TGTGCCAGCAGTGACTTTCAAGAGACCCAGTACTTC.

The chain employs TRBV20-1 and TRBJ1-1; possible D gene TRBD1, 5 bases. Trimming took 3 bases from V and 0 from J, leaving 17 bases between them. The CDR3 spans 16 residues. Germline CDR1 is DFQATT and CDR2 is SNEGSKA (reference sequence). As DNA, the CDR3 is TGCAGTGCTAGGGGGGGGGGATCTTGGATGAACACTGAAGCTTTCTTT. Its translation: CSARGGGSWMNTEAFF.

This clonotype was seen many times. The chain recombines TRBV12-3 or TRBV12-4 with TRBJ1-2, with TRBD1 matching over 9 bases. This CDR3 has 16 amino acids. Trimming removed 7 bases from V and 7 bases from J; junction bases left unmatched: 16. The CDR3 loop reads CASTHLGQGALGGYTF. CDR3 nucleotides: TGTGCCAGCACCCACCTGGGACAGGGAGCCCTCGGTGGCTACACCTTC.

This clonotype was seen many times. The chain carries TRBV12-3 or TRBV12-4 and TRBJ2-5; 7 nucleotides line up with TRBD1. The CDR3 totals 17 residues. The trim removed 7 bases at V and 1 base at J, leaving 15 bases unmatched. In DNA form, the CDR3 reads TGTGCCAGCAATTCGGGACAGAGAGAAGAGGGCCAAGAGACCCAGTACTTC. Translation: CASNSGQREEGQETQYF.

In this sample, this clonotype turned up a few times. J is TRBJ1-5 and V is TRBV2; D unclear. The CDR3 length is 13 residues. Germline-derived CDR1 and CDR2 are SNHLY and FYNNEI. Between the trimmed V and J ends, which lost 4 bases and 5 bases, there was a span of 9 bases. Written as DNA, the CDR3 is TGTGCCAGCAGTGGCCTGGGGTATCAGCCCCAGCATTTT. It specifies CASSGLGYQPQHF.

The CDR3, as DNA: TGTGCCAGCAGCTTGATATCGGGGGGTAGCGGGAGAGAGACCCAGTACTTC. This translates into CASSLISGGSGRETQYF. V is TRBV7-2 and J is TRBJ2-5; 9 bases agree with TRBD2. The trim removed 3 bases at V and 4 bases at J, leaving 12 bases unmatched. This CDR3 is built from 17 residues. In germline, CDR1 is SGHTA, CDR2 FQGNSA.

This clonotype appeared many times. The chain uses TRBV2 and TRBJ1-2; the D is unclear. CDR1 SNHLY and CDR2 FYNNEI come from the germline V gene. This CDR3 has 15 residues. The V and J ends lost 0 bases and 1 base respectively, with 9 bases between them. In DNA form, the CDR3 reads TGTGCCAGCAGTGAAGCCCCCGGCCTTAACTATGGCTACACCTTC. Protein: CASSEAPGLNYGYTF.

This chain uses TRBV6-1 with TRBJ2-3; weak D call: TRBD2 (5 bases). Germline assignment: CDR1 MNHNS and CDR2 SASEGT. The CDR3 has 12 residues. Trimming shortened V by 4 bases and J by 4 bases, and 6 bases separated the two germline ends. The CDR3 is CASSVGADTQYF. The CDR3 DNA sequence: TGTGCCAGCAGTGTCGGGGCAGATACGCAGTATTTT.

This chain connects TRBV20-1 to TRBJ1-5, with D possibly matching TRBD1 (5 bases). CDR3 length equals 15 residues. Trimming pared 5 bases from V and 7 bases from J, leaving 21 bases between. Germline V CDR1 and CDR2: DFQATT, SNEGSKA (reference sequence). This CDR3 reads CSAPTVGGMDQPQHF. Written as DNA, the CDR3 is TGCAGTGCTCCCACCGTCGGGGGTATGGACCAGCCCCAGCATTTT.

The CDR3 sequence: CASSLDGRSEETQYF. The DNA for the CDR3 is TGTGCCAGCAGCTTAGACGGCAGGTCTGAAGAGACCCAGTACTTC. The J gene is TRBJ2-5, the V gene TRBV11-3; D is undetermined. This CDR3 region has 15 residues. V was pared by 0 bases and J by 3 bases, with 11 bases between. Germline-derived CDR1 and CDR2 are SGHNT and YENEEA.

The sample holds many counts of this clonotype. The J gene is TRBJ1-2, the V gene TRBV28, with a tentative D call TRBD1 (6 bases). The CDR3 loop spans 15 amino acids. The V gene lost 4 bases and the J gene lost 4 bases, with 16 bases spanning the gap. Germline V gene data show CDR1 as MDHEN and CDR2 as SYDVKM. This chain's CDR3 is CASSSWTVAPYGYTF. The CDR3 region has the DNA TGTGCCAGCAGTTCTTGGACAGTGGCGCCCTATGGCTACACCTTC.

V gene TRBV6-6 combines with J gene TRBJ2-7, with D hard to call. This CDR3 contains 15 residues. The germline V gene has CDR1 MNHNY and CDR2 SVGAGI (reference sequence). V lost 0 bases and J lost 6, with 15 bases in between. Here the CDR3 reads CASSYSRRASGEQYF. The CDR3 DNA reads TGTGCCAGCAGTTACTCGAGACGGGCTTCGGGCGAGCAGTACTTC.